This T cell receptor (beta chain) appears in the sequencing data of a study of T cells in Graves' hyperthyroidism and ophthalmopathy. Study observations and caveats: Ophthalmopathy was identified by the model a median about 6 months ahead of onset.

The TCR beta CDR3 regions underwent amplification using RNA transcripts as the source. In the first-round RT-PCR of the TCR CDR3, the HTBI primer set was used. TCRdb analysed the multiplex PCR reads with MiXCR anew, one entry per CDR3 protein. This table holds 530,000 or so distinct CDR3 sequences, approximately 44% found once. Points on this clonotype: The antigen is unknown.

Lactation, pregnancy, other autoimmune disease or uncontrolled infection excluded patients. This TCR was sampled from a woman between 18 and 30 years old with Graves' hyperthyroidism. Sequencing used peripheral blood or thyroid tissue (not recorded which).

The CDR3 DNA reads as TGTGCCAGCAGCCGGGGACAGGCCGCCGATACGCAGTATTTT. Residues: CASSRGQAADTQYF. The chain carries TRBV7-8 and TRBJ2-3; 8 bases match TRBD1. CDR1 is SGHVS and CDR2 is FQNEAQ in the germline V gene. The CDR3 has 14 amino acids. Trimming took 5 bases from V and 6 from J; bases not matched to a gene: 7. Combining the CDR3 with reference TRBV7-8 and TRBJ2-3 gives the whole variable domain GAGVSQSPRYKVAKRGQDVALRCDPISGHVSLFWYQQALGQGPEFLTYFQNEAQLDKSGLPSDRFFAERPEGSVSTLKIQRTQQEDSAVYLCASSRGQAADTQYFGPGTRLTVL.